The 10 T cell receptor beta chains in this list originate from one sample, sequenced in a study of cytomegalovirus exposure and HLA in healthy donors. Both 60 Vbeta primers and 13 Jbeta primers went into the PCR. Here immunoSEQ multiplex PCR was the method, and the copy in TCRdb shows in-frame clones only, minus some. The repertoire holds some 170,000 clones, approximately 90% seen once, with under 0.95% in the top ten. The sequencing sample was made of PBMCs. Receptors were obtained from a woman aged 25 to 39 in good health and CMV-seronegative.

The chain employs TRBV10-3 and TRBJ1-5; 8 positions match TRBD1. Germline V gene lookup returns CDR1 ENHRY and CDR2 SYGVKD. V lost 10 bases, J lost 1 base, and 9 bases stayed unmatched. This CDR3 region has 15 residues. CDR3 sequence reads: CATQNRGVSNQPQHF. CDR3 DNA sequence: TGTGCCACCCAAAACAGGGGGGTCAGCAATCAGCCCCAGCATTTT.

In this sample, this clone turned up once. V gene TRBV6-5 combines with J gene TRBJ2-5, with 7 bases fitting TRBD1. CDR3 size: 15 residues. The germline CDR1 and CDR2 sequences are MNHEY and SVGAGI. The V gene end was trimmed by 5 bases and the J gene end by 3 bases; junction bases not matched to a gene: 9. Written as DNA, the CDR3 is TGTGCCAGCAGTCGAGCAGGGGGAAGGGAAGAGACCCAGTACTTC. Amino acids: CASSRAGGREETQYF.

The chain combines TRBV5-1 with TRBJ2-3; D unclear. The CDR3 is 15 amino acids. The germline CDR1 and CDR2 sequences are SGHRS and YFSETQ. Trimming cost V 6 bases and J 0 bases, with 14 bases left between them. The CDR3 sequence is CASTFIPTSTDTQYF. In DNA, the CDR3 is TGCGCCAGCACATTTATTCCGACTAGCACAGATACGCAGTATTTT.

The chain combines TRBV28 with TRBJ2-7, with 7 bases that match TRBD1. The CDR3 runs 13 residues. From germline, CDR1 is MDHEN and CDR2 SYDVKM. V gave up 5 bases and J gave up 3 bases; unmatched junction bases: 4. CDR3 DNA sequence: TGTGCCAGCAGTGGGACAGAAATCTACGAGCAGTACTTC. Its protein product is CASSGTEIYEQYF.

This clone was detected only a few times. The rearrangement uses TRBV6-1 and TRBJ2-7; 11 bases fit TRBD2. The CDR3 is 16 amino acids. CDR1 and CDR2 from the germline V gene are MNHNS and SASEGT. J was trimmed by 7 bases and V by 3 bases; bases with no gene match: 11. The CDR3 DNA sequence: TGTGCCAGCAGTGACCTTGTAGCGGGGGGGCCGGGAGAGCAGTACTTC. Protein product: CASSDLVAGGPGEQYF.

Concerning this clone itself: The same CDR3 can be traced to other DNA sequences in this sample. The chain is built from TRBV10-3 and TRBJ2-7, with 13 bases that match TRBD2. Unmatched junction bases numbered 8, after V lost 8 bases and J lost 4 bases. In germline, CDR1 is ENHRY, CDR2 SYGVKD. CDR3 length: 15 residues. CDR3 DNA: TGTGCCATCGGGGTGAGACTAGCGGGAGGTTACGAGCAGTACTTC. Protein sequence: CAIGVRLAGGYEQYF.

This clone was seen a few times. The CDR3 DNA reads TGTGCCAGCACCCCCGGGGACAGGGAGTCCTACGAGCAGTACTTC. Translation: CASTPGDRESYEQYF. The chain links TRBV6-5 to TRBJ2-7; TRBD1 agrees at 9 bases. Germline CDR1 is MNHEY and CDR2 is SVGAGI. V dropped 7 bases and J dropped 1; count of bases not matched to a gene: 8. The CDR3 covers 15 residues.

The rearrangement uses TRBV29-1 and TRBJ1-2, with 10 bases aligning to TRBD1. The CDR3 has 14 residues. The trim removed 4 bases at V and 0 bases at J, leaving 2 bases unmatched. The germline V gene encodes CDR1 SQVTM and CDR2 ANQGSEA. DNA for the CDR3: TGCAGCGTTGGAGGGACAGGGGCTAACTATGGCTACACCTTC. Translating gives CSVGGTGANYGYTF.

The V and J genes are TRBV29-1 and TRBJ2-1, with 8 bases that match TRBD2. CDR1 and CDR2 from the germline V gene are SQVTM and ANQGSEA. After removal of 7 bases from V and 4 bases from J, the junction contained 9 bases not matched to a gene. CDR3 length: 14 residues. The CDR3 DNA is TGCAGCGCGGCGGGACTAGTGGGGTACAATGAGCAGTTCTTC. Protein product: CSAAGLVGYNEQFF.

The V gene is TRBV15, the J gene TRBJ2-7, with D maybe TRBD2 (6 bases). The CDR3 runs 13 residues. CDR1 is LNHNV and CDR2 is YYDKDF in the germline V gene (reference sequence). Trimming removed 5 bases at V and 0 bases at J, with 8 bases between. The CDR3 region has the DNA TGTGCCACCAGCTACGGGAGCTCCTACGAGCAGTACTTC. Its translation: CATSYGSSYEQYF.